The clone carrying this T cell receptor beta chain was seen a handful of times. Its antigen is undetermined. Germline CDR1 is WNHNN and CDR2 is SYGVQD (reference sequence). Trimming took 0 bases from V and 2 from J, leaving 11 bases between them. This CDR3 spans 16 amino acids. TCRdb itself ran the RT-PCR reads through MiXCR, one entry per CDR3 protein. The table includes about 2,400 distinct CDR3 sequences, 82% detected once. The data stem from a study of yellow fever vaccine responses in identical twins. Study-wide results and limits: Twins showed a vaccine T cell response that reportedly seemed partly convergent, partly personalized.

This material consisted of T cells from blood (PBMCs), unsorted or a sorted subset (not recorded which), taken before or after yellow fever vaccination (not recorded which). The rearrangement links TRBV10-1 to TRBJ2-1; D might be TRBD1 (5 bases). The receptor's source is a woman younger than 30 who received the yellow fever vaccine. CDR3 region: CASSESSGAPYNEQFF. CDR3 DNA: TGCGCCAGCAGTGAGTCGAGTGGGGCTCCCTACAATGAGCAGTTCTTC.